This TCR beta chain stems from a study of CD8 T cells in Susac syndrome. This clonotype turned up a few times. Germline V lookup: CDR1 SQVTM, CDR2 ANQGSEA. This CDR3 is built from 14 residues. Trimming at V came to 3 bases and at J to 4 bases, leaving 2 bases not matched to a gene. Reverse transcription used roughly 0.45 to 1 ug RNA and random hexamers. TCRdb redid the calling of the immunoSEQ multiplex PCR reads with MiXCR, one entry per CDR3 protein. Of 180,000 or so distinct CDR3 sequences in the sample, approximately 94% are singletons; the top ten hold less than 0.12%. Negative isolation yielded CD4+ and CD8+ T cells, and FACS enriched TEMRA cells.

The origin of this receptor is a human donor in good health. Sample: CD4+ T cells from PBMCs. V usage is TRBV29-1 and J usage is TRBJ2-3; the match to TRBD2 covers 12 bases. CDR3 sequence: CSVERLAGADTQYF. The CDR3 DNA is TGCAGCGTTGAGCGACTAGCGGGAGCAGATACGCAGTATTTT.